This is a list of T cell receptor beta chains from one sample in a study of T cells in Graves' hyperthyroidism and ophthalmopathy. Using its own MiXCR run on the multiplex PCR reads, TCRdb lists one record per CDR3 protein. This sample has a few hundred thousand distinct CDR3 sequences, with about 18% found just once. Source material: blood. The receptors stem from a man between 18 and 35 years old with Graves' ophthalmopathy. The CDR3 runs from the conserved cysteine through the conserved F or W. The D gene is left open where the match is weak. Some rows have no size entry. The others give once, few or many, or a class for an expanded clone.

CDR3 protein,CDR3 DNA,V gene,clone size,J gene,D gene,CDR3 length
CASSAGPGEQYF,TGTGCCAGCAGTGCCGGGCCGGGCGAGCAGTACTTC,TRBV2,many,TRBJ2-7,.,12
CASSPDRDRGLEAFF,TGTGCCAGCAGCCCAGACCGGGACAGGGGGCTTGAAGCTTTCTTT,TRBV7-9,.,TRBJ1-1,TRBD1,15
CASSQAPSGTGELFF,TGTGCCAGCAGCCAAGCTCCCTCGGGGACCGGGGAGCTGTTTTTT,TRBV3-1,.,TRBJ2-2,.,15
CAISERVAGSTDTQYF,TGTGCCATCAGTGAGCGGGTAGCGGGCAGCACAGATACGCAGTATTTT,TRBV10-3,many,TRBJ2-3,TRBD2,16
CASSETGYGYTF,TGTGCCAGCAGTGAGACAGGTTATGGCTACACCTTC,TRBV2,many,TRBJ1-2,.,12
CASSERSTGSNQPQHF,TGTGCCAGCAGTGAACGATCCACAGGGAGCAATCAGCCCCAGCATTTT,TRBV6-1,.,TRBJ1-5,.,16
CATSRDLGIGELFF,TGTGCCACCAGCAGAGATTTGGGAATCGGGGAGCTGTTTTTT,TRBV15,few,TRBJ2-2,.,14
CASSRRVDSPLHF,TGTGCCAGCAGCCGGCGGGTTGATTCACCCCTCCACTTT,TRBV3-1,.,TRBJ1-6,.,13
CAISEAGIQNTEAFF,TGTGCCATCAGTGAGGCAGGAATCCAGAACACTGAAGCTTTCTTT,TRBV10-3,many,TRBJ1-1,.,15
CASTLQSHPGTGELFF,TGTGCCAGCACCTTACAGTCTCACCCCGGGACCGGGGAGCTGTTTTTT,TRBV6-1,.,TRBJ2-2,.,16
CASSLPPTSGGYTDTQYF,TGTGCCAGCAGCCTACCGCCTACTAGCGGGGGGTACACAGATACGCAGTATTTT,TRBV3-1,.,TRBJ2-3,TRBD2,18
CASTAGKLETQYF,TGTGCCAGCACAGCAGGGAAGCTCGAGACCCAGTACTTC,TRBV2,.,TRBJ2-5,.,13
CASSQGLQNYGYTF,TGTGCCAGCAGTCAGGGGCTGCAGAACTATGGCTACACCTTC,TRBV6-1,many,TRBJ1-2,.,14
CSARLSNEQFF,TGCAGTGCTCGCCTATCCAATGAGCAGTTCTTC,TRBV20-1,many,TRBJ2-1,.,11
CASSSGQDSPLHF,TGCGCCAGCAGCTCGGGACAGGACTCACCCCTCCACTTT,TRBV5-1,few,TRBJ1-6,TRBD1,13
CASSSPWDKQPYEQYF,TGTGCCAGCAGCTCGCCATGGGACAAGCAACCCTACGAGCAGTACTTC,TRBV7-9,many,TRBJ2-7,.,16
CASSQNRDRDGYTF,TGTGCCAGCTCTCAAAACCGGGACAGAGATGGCTACACCTTC,TRBV18,.,TRBJ1-2,TRBD1,14
CASSQGGGESTDTQYF,TGTGCCAGCAGCCAGGGAGGCGGGGAGAGCACAGATACGCAGTATTTT,TRBV7-9,few,TRBJ2-3,.,16
CASSPPGKSMYEQYF,TGTGCCAGCAGCCCTCCAGGGAAATCGATGTACGAGCAGTACTTC,TRBV5-4,.,TRBJ2-7,.,15
CASSIGQGAVDTEAFF,TGTGCCAGTAGTATTGGACAGGGGGCGGTGGACACTGAAGCTTTCTTT,TRBV19,.,TRBJ1-1,TRBD1,16
CASSPRLGYNEQFF,TGTGCCAGCAGCCCCCGTTTAGGGTACAATGAGCAGTTCTTC,TRBV9,.,TRBJ2-1,.,14
CASSPTLTGGEQFF,TGTGCCAGCTCACCAACCTTAACAGGAGGTGAGCAGTTCTTC,TRBV18,many,TRBJ2-1,.,14
CASGVRALGQGGSGRWNEQFF,TGTGCCAGCGGAGTCCGTGCTTTAGGGCAGGGCGGTAGCGGGAGGTGGAATGAGCAGTTCTTC,TRBV12-3/TRBV12-4,.,TRBJ2-1,TRBD2,21
CASSVAAGVQETQYF,TGTGCCAGCAGCGTAGCAGCGGGGGTCCAAGAGACCCAGTACTTC,TRBV9,many,TRBJ2-5,TRBD2,15
CASSIAGGGNEQFF,TGTGCCAGCAGTATAGCGGGGGGGGGGAATGAGCAGTTCTTC,TRBV6-5,.,TRBJ2-1,TRBD2,14
CSAPAGEWDHTDTQYF,TGCAGTGCCCCGGCGGGGGAGTGGGACCACACAGATACGCAGTATTTT,TRBV20-1,many,TRBJ2-3,TRBD2,16
CASSQVMDAGVGYTF,TGTGCCAGCAGCCAAGTGATGGACGCCGGGGTTGGCTACACCTTC,TRBV14,.,TRBJ1-2,.,15
CASSLDLRGWTATDTQYF,TGTGCCAGCAGCTTAGATCTCAGGGGGTGGACTGCCACAGATACGCAGTATTTT,TRBV7-2,.,TRBJ2-3,TRBD1,18
CASSQDRVPETQYF,TGCGCCAGCAGCCAAGATCGTGTCCCAGAGACCCAGTACTTC,TRBV4-1,few,TRBJ2-5,.,14
CASSQMTGGEWYF,TGTGCCAGCAGCCAAATGACAGGGGGCGAGTGGTACTTC,TRBV2,many,TRBJ2-7,TRBD1,13
CASSQGNPNYGYTF,TGTGCCAGCAGCCAGGGTAATCCTAACTATGGCTACACCTTC,TRBV3-1,many,TRBJ1-2,.,14
CASSLQQSGNTIYF,TGTGCCAGCAGCCTCCAGCAGTCTGGAAACACCATATATTTT,TRBV5-6,.,TRBJ1-3,.,14
CASSQELGNYEQYF,TGCGCCAGCAGCCAAGAGCTGGGAAACTACGAGCAGTACTTC,TRBV4-3,.,TRBJ2-7,.,14
CASSQGTGGFYEQYF,TGTGCCAGCAGCCAAGGGACAGGGGGTTTCTACGAGCAGTACTTC,TRBV3-1,many,TRBJ2-7,TRBD1,15
CASTPQGSFTEAFF,TGCGCCAGCACCCCACAGGGGAGCTTCACTGAAGCTTTCTTT,TRBV5-1,many,TRBJ1-1,TRBD1,14